This TCR beta chain was found in a study of molecular identifiers for immune sequencing clone quantification. Looking at the study overall: Naive CD8 cell RNA, from around 20,000 or 99,000 cells, was split five ways in replicates, with four sequenced.

Overall study results and limits: Jurkat TCR RNA that was spiked in from one cell was reportedly detectable among under 1.2 million naive cells.

The CDR3 covers 15 residues. V lost 2 bases and J 6 bases, leaving 13 bases between the germline ends. Germline V lookup: CDR1 MNHEY, CDR2 SVGEGT. Each CDR3 protein is one row after TCRdb ran MiXCR on the PCR reads. The sample yields some 94,000 distinct CDR3 sequences, about 23% seen once. This clonotype was detected many times. Its antigen is currently unknown. Libraries for naive CD8 T cells, which were made from 20,000 to 1,000,000 sorted cells, drew on 10%, 30% or 50% of the RNA. Source material: naive CD8+ T cells from blood, with Jurkat cell RNA spiked in. Described subset: FACS-sorted CD8+CD4-CCR7+CD45RA+ naive T cells. The J gene is TRBJ2-2, the V gene TRBV6-2 or TRBV6-3, with D unresolved. The TCR originated in a human donor in good health. Some libraries in this study had Jurkat cell RNA spiked in. CDR3 in DNA: TGTGCCAGCAGTTACAGTCTGGGGTTGTCCGGGGAGCTGTTTTTT. Its translation: CASSYSLGLSGELFF.